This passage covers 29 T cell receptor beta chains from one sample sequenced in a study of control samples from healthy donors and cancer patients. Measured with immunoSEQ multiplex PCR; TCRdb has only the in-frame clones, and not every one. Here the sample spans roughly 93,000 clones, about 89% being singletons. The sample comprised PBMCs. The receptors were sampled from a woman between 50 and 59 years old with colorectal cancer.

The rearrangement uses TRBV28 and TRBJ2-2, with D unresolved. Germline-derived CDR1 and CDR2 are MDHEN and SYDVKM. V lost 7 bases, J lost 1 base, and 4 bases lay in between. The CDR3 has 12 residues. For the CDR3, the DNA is TGTGCCAGCATGGGGAACACCGGGGAGCTGTTTTTT. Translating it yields CASMGNTGELFF.

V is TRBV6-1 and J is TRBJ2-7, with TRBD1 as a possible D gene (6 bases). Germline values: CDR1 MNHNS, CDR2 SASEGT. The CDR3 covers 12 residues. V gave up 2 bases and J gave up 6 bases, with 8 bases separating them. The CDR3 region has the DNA TGTGCCAGCAGTGAACACAGGGCCGAGCAGTACGTC. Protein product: CASSEHRAEQYV.

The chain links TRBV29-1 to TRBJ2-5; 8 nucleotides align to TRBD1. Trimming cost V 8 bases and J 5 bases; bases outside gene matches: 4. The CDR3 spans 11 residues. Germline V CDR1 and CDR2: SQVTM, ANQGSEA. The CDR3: CSYTGGETQYF. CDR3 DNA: TGCAGCTACACAGGGGGTGAGACCCAGTACTTC.

CDR3 coding DNA: TGTGCCAGCAGGTTCCAGGGAAGCACAGATACGCAGTATTTT. Translating gives CASRFQGSTDTQYF. The chain links TRBV6-5 to TRBJ2-3; possible D gene TRBD1, 5 bases. CDR3 length: 14 residues. Germline CDR1 reads MNHEY; CDR2 reads SVGAGI. V was trimmed by 6 bases and J by 0 bases, leaving 10 bases between them.

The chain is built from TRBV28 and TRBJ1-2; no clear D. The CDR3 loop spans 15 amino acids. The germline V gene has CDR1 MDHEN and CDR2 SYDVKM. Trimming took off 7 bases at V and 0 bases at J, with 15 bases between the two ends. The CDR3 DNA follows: TGTGCCAGCACCGTCGACGGATCCACTAACTATGGCTACACCTTC. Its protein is CASTVDGSTNYGYTF.

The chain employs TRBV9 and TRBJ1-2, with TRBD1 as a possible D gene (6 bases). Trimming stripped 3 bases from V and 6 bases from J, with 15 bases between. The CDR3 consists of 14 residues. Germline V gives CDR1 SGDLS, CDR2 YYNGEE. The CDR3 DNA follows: TGTGCCAGCAGCGCCTCCTTTCCAGGGGATGGCTACACCTTC. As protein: CASSASFPGDGYTF.

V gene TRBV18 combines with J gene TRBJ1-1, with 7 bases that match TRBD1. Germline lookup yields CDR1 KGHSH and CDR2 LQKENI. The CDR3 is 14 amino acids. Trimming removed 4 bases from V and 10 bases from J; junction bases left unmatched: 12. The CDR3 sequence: CASSLRDSLEGAFF. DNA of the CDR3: TGTGCCAGCTCACTCCGGGACAGCCTAGAAGGAGCTTTCTTT.

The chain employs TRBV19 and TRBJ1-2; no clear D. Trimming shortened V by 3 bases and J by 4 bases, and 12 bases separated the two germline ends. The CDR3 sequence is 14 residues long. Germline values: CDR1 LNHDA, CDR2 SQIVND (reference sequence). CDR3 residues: CASSIGTGSYGYTF. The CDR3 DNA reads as TGTGCCAGTAGTATTGGTACGGGATCCTATGGCTACACCTTC.

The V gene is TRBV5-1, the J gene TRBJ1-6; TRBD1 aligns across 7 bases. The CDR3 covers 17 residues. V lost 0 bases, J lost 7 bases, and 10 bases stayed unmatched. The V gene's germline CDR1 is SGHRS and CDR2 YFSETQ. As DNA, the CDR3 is TGCGCCAGCAGCTTGGGTACTGTTGGGACAGTAAATTCACCCCTCCACTTT. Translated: CASSLGTVGTVNSPLHF. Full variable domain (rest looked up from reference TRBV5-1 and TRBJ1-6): KAGVTQTPRYLIKTRGQQVTLSCSPISGHRSVSWYQQTPGQGLQFLFEYFSETQRNKGNFPGRFSGRQFSNSRSEMNVSTLELGDSALYLCASSLGTVGTVNSPLHFGNGTRLTVT.

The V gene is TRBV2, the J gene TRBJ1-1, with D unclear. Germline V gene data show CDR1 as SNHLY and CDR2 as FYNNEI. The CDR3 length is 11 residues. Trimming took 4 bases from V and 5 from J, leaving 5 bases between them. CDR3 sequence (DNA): TGTGCCAGCAGTGGGTTGACTGAAGCTTTCTTT. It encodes CASSGLTEAFF.

CDR3 nucleotide sequence: TGTGCCAGCAGCCTCGACGGGACACAGTACAATGAGCAGTTCTTC. The encoded protein is CASSLDGTQYNEQFF. The rearrangement joins TRBV5-4 to TRBJ2-1; a weak D match, TRBD1 (6 bases). CDR3 length: 15 residues. Trimming shortened V by 4 bases and J by 4 bases, and 15 bases separated the two germline ends. Germline V CDR1 and CDR2: SGHNT, YYREEE (reference sequence).

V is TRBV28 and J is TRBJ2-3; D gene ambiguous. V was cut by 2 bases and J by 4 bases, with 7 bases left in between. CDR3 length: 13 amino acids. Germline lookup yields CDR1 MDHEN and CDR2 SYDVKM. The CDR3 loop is CASSLAVADTQYF. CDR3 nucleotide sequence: TGTGCCAGCAGTTTAGCCGTTGCAGATACGCAGTATTTT.

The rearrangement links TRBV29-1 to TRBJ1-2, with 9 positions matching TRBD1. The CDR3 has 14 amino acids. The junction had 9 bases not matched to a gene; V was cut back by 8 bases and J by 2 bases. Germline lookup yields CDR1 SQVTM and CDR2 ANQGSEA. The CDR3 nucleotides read TGCAGCATACGACAGGGGGAGTCGAACTATGGCTACACCTTC. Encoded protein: CSIRQGESNYGYTF.

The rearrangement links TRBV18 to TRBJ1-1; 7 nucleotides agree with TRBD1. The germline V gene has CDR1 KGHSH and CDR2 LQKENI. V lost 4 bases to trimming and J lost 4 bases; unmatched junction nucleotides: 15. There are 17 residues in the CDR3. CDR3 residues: CASSLGQQAMKGTEAFF. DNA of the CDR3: TGTGCCAGCTCACTGGGACAGCAAGCAATGAAGGGCACTGAAGCTTTCTTT.

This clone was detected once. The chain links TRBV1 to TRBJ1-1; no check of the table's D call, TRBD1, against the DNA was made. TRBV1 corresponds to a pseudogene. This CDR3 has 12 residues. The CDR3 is CTSSQALVEAFF. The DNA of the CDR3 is TGCACCAGCAGCCAGGCTCTGGTTGAAGCTTTCTTT.

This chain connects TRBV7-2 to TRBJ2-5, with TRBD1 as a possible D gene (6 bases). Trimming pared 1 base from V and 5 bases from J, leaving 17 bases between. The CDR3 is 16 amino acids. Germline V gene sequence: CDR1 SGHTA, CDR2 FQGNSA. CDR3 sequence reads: CASSLGWQGYVETQYF. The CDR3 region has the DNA TGTGCCAGCAGCTTAGGTTGGCAGGGGTATGTGGAGACCCAGTACTTC.

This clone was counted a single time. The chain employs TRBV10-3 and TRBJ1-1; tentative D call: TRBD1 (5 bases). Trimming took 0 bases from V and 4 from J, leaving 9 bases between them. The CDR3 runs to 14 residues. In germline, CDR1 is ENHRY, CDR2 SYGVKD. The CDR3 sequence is CAISESIGATEAFF. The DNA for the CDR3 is TGTGCCATCAGTGAGTCGATCGGGGCCACTGAAGCTTTCTTT.

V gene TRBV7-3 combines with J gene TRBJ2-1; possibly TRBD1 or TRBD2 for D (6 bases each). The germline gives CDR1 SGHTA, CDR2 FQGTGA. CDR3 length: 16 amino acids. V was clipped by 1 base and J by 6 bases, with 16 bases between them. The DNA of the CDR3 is TGTGCCAGCAGCTTAAGAGGGGGGACACGTGGCAATGAGCAGTTCTTC. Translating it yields CASSLRGGTRGNEQFF.

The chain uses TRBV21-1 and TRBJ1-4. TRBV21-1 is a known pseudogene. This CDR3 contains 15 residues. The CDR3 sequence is CASTFNRVSNEKLFF. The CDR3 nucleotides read TGTGCCAGCACCTTCAATCGGGTATCTAATGAAAAACTGTTTTTT.

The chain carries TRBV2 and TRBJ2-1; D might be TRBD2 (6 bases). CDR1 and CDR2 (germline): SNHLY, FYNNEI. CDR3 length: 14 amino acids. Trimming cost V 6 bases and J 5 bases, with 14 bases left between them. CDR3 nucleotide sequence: TGTGCCAGCAGGACCTCACTAGCCCACAATGAGCAGTTCTTC. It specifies CASRTSLAHNEQFF.

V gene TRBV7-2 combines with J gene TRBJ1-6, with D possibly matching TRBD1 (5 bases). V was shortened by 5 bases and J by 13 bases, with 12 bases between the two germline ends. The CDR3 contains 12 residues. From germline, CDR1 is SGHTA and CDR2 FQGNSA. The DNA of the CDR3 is TGTGCCAGCAGCCCCAGGGAGGGTCCCCTCCACTTT. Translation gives CASSPREGPLHF.

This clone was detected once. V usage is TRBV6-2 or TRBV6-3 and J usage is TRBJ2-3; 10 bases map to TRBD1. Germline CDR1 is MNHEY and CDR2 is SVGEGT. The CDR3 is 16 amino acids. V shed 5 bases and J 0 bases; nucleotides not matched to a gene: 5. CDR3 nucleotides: TGTGCCAGCAGTGACGACAGGGGGCTCAGCACAGATACGCAGTATTTT. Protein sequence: CASSDDRGLSTDTQYF.

The CDR3, as DNA: TGTGCCAGCAGCCAAGGAGGACAGGCAAAGCAGCCCCAGCATTTT. Amino acids: CASSQGGQAKQPQHF. J is TRBJ1-5 and V is TRBV3-1 (or the pseudogene TRBV3-2); 7 bases agree with TRBD1. J lost 7 bases, V lost 1 base, and 7 bases had no gene match. This CDR3 spans 15 amino acids. Germline assignment: CDR1 LGHDT and CDR2 YNNKEL (reference sequence).

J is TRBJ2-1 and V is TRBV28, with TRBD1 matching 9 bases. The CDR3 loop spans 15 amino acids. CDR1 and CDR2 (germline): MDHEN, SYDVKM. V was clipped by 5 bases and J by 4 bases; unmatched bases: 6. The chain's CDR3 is CASSPPGQGYNEQFF. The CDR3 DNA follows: TGTGCCAGCAGTCCCCCGGGACAGGGATACAATGAGCAGTTCTTC. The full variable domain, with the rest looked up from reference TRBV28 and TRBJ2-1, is DVKVTQSSRYLVKRTGEKVFLECVQDMDHENMFWYRQDPGLGLRLIYFSYDVKMKEKGDIPEGYSVSREKKERFSLILESASTNQTSMYLCASSPPGQGYNEQFFGPGTRLTVL.

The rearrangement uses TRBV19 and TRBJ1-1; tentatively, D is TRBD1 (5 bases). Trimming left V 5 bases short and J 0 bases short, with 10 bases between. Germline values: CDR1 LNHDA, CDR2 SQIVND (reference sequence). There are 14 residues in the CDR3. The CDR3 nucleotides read TGTGCCAGTAGTGCGGGACGGTTGAACACTGAAGCTTTCTTT. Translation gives CASSAGRLNTEAFF.

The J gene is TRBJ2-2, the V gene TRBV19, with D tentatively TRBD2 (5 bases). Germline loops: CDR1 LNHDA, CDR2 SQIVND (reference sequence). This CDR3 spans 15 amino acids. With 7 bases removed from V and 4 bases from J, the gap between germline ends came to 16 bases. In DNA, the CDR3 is TGTGCCAGTACCCCTAGCCGGGCCGGCACCGGGGAGCTGTTTTTT. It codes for CASTPSRAGTGELFF.

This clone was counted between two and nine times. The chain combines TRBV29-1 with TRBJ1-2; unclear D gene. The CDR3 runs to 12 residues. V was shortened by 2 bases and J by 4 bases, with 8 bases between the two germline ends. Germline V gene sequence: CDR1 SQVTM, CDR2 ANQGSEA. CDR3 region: CSVEKGTYGYTF. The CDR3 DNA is TGCAGCGTTGAAAAGGGAACCTATGGCTACACCTTC. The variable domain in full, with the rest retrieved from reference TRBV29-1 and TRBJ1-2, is SAVISQKPSRDICQRGTSLTIQCQVDSQVTMMFWYRQQPGQSLTLIATANQGSEATYESGFVIDKFPISRPNLTFSTLTVSNMSPEDSSIYLCSVEKGTYGYTFGSGTRLTVV.

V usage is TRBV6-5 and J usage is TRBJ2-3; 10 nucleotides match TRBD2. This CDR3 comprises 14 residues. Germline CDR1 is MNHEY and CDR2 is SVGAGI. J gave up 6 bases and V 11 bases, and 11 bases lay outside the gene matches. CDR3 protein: CASSILAGADTQYF. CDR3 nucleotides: TGTGCCTCCAGCATCCTAGCGGGGGCGGATACGCAGTATTTT.

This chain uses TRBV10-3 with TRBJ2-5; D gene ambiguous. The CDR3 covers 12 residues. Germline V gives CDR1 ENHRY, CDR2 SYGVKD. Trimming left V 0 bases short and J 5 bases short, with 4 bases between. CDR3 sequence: CAISESMETQYF. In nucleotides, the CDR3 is TGTGCCATCAGTGAGTCGATGGAGACCCAGTACTTC.